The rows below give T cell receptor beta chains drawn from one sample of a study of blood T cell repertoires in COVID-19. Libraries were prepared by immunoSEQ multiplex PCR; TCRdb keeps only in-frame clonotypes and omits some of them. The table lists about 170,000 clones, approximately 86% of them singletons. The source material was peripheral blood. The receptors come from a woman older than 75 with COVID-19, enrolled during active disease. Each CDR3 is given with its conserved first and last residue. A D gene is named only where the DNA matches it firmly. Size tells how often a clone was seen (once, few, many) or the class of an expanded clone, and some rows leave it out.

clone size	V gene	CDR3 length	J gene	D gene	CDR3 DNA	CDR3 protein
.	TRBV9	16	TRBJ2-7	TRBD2	TGTGCCAGCAGCGTAATGCTAGGGGAGGGGAGATACGAGCAGTACTTC	CASSVMLGEGRYEQYF
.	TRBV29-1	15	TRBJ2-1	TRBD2	TGCAGCGCTACACCAACGACTAGCGCGAGGAATGAGCAGTTCTTC	CSATPTTSARNEQFF
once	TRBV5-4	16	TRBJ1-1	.	TGTGCCAGCAGCTTACAAAAGGGGTCCCGGAACACTGAAGCTTTCTTT	CASSLQKGSRNTEAFF
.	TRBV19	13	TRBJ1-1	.	TGTGCCAGTACCCTACAGGGAAACACTGAAGCTTTCTTT	CASTLQGNTEAFF
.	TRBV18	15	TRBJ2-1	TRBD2	TGTGCCAGCTCGCCACTAGCGGGAGTCGGCAATGAGCAGTTCTTC	CASSPLAGVGNEQFF
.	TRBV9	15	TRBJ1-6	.	TGTGCCAGCAGTAAAGGGGGACAATCGGAATCACCCCTCCACTTT	CASSKGGQSESPLHF
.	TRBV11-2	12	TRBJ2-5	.	TGTGCCAGCAGTGTCAGCGGGGAGACCCAGTACTTC	CASSVSGETQYF
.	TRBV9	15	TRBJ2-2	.	TGTGCCAGCAGCGTGGGCGGGCGCGACACCGGGGAGCTGTTTTTT	CASSVGGRDTGELFF
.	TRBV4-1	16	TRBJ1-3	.	TGCGCCAGCAGCCAAGAGGCGCCCGGGAGAGGAAACACCATATATTTT	CASSQEAPGRGNTIYF
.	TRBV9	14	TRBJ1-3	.	TGTGCCAGCAGCGTAGGACCGGGTGGAGACACCATATATTTT	CASSVGPGGDTIYF
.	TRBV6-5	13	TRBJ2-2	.	TGTGCCAGCGCCGCGGGGCTAGCTGGGGAGCTGTTTTTT	CASAAGLAGELFF
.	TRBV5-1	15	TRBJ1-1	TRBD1	TGCGCCAGCAGCTTGGAGGGGCAGGGGGCGCGAGAAGCTTTCTTT	CASSLEGQGAREAFF
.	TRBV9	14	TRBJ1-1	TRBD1	TGTGCCAGCAGCGTAGATGGACAGGGGTTTGAAGCTTTCTTT	CASSVDGQGFEAFF
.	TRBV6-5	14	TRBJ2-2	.	TGTGCCAGCACCAGGACAACGAACACCGGGGAGCTGTTTTTT	CASTRTTNTGELFF
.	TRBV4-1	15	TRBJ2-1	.	TGCGCCAGCAGCCAAGATGGCGGGATAAGGGATGAGCAGTTCTTC	CASSQDGGIRDEQFF
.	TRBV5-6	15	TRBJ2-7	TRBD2	TGTGCCAGCACCAAATTAAGCGGGGAGGTCTACGAGCAGTACTTC	CASTKLSGEVYEQYF
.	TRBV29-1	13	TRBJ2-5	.	TGCAGCGTTGGGGAAGGGAGAGGGGAGACCCAGTACTTC	CSVGEGRGETQYF
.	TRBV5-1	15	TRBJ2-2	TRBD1	TGCGCCAGCAGCTTGGCCGGCAGGGGGCCCGGGGAGCTGTTTTTT	CASSLAGRGPGELFF
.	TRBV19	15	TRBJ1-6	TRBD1	TGTGCCAGTAGTATAACACAGGGGTGGAATTCACCCCTCCACTTT	CASSITQGWNSPLHF
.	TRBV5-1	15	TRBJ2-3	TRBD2	TGCGCCAGCAGCTTGGGACTAGCGGGAGCGGATACGCAGTATTTT	CASSLGLAGADTQYF
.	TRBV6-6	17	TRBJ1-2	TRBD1	TGTGCCAGCAGTCTGACAGGGGGCACTCTTCCCCAGTCTGGCTACACCTTC	CASSLTGGTLPQSGYTF
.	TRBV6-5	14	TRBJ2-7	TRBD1	TGTGCCAGCAGTTACTTGGCAGGGGGCTACGAGCAGTACTTC	CASSYLAGGYEQYF
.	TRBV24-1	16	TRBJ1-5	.	TGTGCCACCAGTGATCGGGGTCTGGGGAGCAATCAGCCCCAGCATTTT	CATSDRGLGSNQPQHF
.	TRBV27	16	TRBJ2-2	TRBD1	TGTGCCATCCCGGGACAGGGGTCACTGAACACCGGGGAGCTGTTTTTT	CAIPGQGSLNTGELFF
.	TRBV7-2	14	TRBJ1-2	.	TGTGCCAGCAGTTTGACAGGTTTGAGTATTGGCTACACCTTC	CASSLTGLSIGYTF